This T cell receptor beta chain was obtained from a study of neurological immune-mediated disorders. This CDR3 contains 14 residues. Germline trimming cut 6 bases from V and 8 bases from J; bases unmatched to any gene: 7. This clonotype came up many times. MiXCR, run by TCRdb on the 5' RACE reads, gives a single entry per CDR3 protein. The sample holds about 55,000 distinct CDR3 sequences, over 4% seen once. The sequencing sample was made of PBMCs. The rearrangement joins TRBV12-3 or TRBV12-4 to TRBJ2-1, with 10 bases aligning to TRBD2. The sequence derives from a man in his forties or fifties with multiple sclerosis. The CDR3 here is CASSPNSGRDEQFF. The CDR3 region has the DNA TGTGCCAGCAGCCCCAACAGCGGGAGGGATGAGCAGTTCTTC.